Below, 14 T cell receptor beta chains from the same sample are listed, as sequenced in a study of cytomegalovirus exposure and HLA in healthy donors. This PCR relied on a set of 60 Vbeta primers and 13 Jbeta primers. The table came from immunoSEQ multiplex PCR; TCRdb's copy has only in-frame clones and leaves some out. The sample has about 44,000 clones, approximately 90% seen once. The sequenced sample was PBMCs. Receptor source: a woman aged 40 to 49 in good health and CMV-seropositive.

V gene TRBV28 combines with J gene TRBJ1-2; possible D gene TRBD1, 5 bases. Trimming shortened V by 6 bases and J by 8 bases, and 13 bases separated the two germline ends. CDR3 size: 12 residues. Germline CDR1 MDHEN, CDR2 SYDVKM. Here the CDR3 reads CASSAGGTGYTF. CDR3 DNA sequence: TGTGCCAGCAGCGCCGGGGGGACGGGCTACACCTTC.

The chain is built from TRBV5-1 and TRBJ1-6, with D unclear. Germline assignment: CDR1 SGHRS and CDR2 YFSETQ. Trimming took 0 bases from V and 10 from J, leaving 8 bases between them. The CDR3 is 13 amino acids. The CDR3 coding sequence is TGCGCCAGCAGCTTGGCGGGTCAATCACCCCTCCACTTT. Protein sequence: CASSLAGQSPLHF.

This clone was detected a few times. CDR3 amino acids: CASSSHGEAQNTGELFF. In nucleotides, the CDR3 is TGTGCCAGCAGCAGTCACGGAGAGGCCCAGAACACCGGGGAGCTGTTTTTT. The rearrangement links TRBV11-2 to TRBJ2-2, with no clear D. Germline lookup yields CDR1 SGHAT and CDR2 FQNNGV. Trimming pared 5 bases from V and 1 base from J, leaving 17 bases between. The CDR3 consists of 17 residues.

The chain links TRBV6-5 to TRBJ1-1; TRBD1 matches at 8 bases. The CDR3 spans 11 residues. V trimming: 5 bases; J trimming: 10 bases; junction bases outside the gene matches: 3. Germline CDR1 and CDR2: MNHEY and SVGAGI. The CDR3 here is CASSKDRAAFF. The CDR3, as DNA: TGTGCCAGCAGTAAGGACAGGGCAGCTTTCTTT.

The chain uses TRBV7-9 and TRBJ1-1; 7 bases fit TRBD1. J was trimmed by 6 bases and V by 2 bases; bases with no gene match: 9. This CDR3 region has 15 residues. From germline, CDR1 is SEHNR and CDR2 FQNEAQ (reference sequence). CDR3 amino acids: CASSLIGQAQAEAFF. As DNA, the CDR3 is TGTGCCAGCAGCTTAATCGGACAGGCTCAGGCTGAAGCTTTCTTT. The whole variable domain, remainder taken from reference TRBV7-9 and TRBJ1-1, is DTGVSQNPRHKITKRGQNVTFRCDPISEHNRLYWYRQTLGQGPEFLTYFQNEAQLEKSRLLSDRFSAERPKGSFSTLEIQRTEQGDSAMYLCASSLIGQAQAEAFFGQGTRLTVV.

The chain carries TRBV5-1 and TRBJ2-1; 7 bases are a match to TRBD2. CDR3 size: 14 residues. Germline trimming cut 3 bases from V and 15 bases from J; bases unmatched to any gene: 15. Germline V gene sequence: CDR1 SGHRS, CDR2 YFSETQ. The CDR3 loop is CASSSPLGGTMAFF. In DNA form, the CDR3 reads TGCGCCAGCAGCTCGCCATTGGGTGGGACTATGGCGTTCTTC.

This clone turned up a few times. The chain is built from TRBV7-2 and TRBJ1-4, with D unclear. The CDR3 has 13 residues. Germline V gene lookup returns CDR1 SGHTA and CDR2 FQGNSA. Trimming removed 5 bases from V and 6 bases from J, with 10 bases in between. The CDR3 coding sequence is TGTGCCAGCAGCATGGGCCCAGATGAAAAACTGTTTTTT. It codes for CASSMGPDEKLFF.

The chain is built from TRBV10-3 and TRBJ2-1; no reliable D call. Per germline, CDR1 ENHRY and CDR2 SYGVKD. The CDR3 contains 15 residues. Trimming removed 4 bases at V and 3 bases at J, with 13 bases between. DNA for the CDR3: TGTGCCATCAGTGGTAAAGAGCCTTTCTACAATGAGCAGTTCTTC. Protein: CAISGKEPFYNEQFF.

The J gene is TRBJ2-2, the V gene TRBV27, with D perhaps matching TRBD1 (5 bases). The CDR3 covers 12 residues. V lost 4 bases to trimming and J lost 7 bases, with 7 bases between them. Germline V gene lookup returns CDR1 MNHEY and CDR2 SMNVEV (reference sequence). In DNA form, the CDR3 reads TGTGCCAGCAGTTCAGGGATCGGGGAGCTGTTTTTT. Residues: CASSSGIGELFF.

This chain connects TRBV29-1 to TRBJ1-1; TRBD1 matches 12 bases. The length of the CDR3 is 12 residues. The germline V gene encodes CDR1 SQVTM and CDR2 ANQGSEA. V gave up 6 bases and J gave up 6 bases; unmatched junction bases: 2. CDR3 sequence: CSVGQGASEAFF. In nucleotides, the CDR3 is TGCAGCGTGGGACAGGGGGCCTCTGAAGCTTTCTTT.

This clone was recorded a few times. The chain is built from TRBV19 and TRBJ1-1; tentative D call: TRBD1 (6 bases). V was pared by 7 bases and J by 0 bases, with 18 bases between. This CDR3 has 16 residues. From germline, CDR1 is LNHDA and CDR2 SQIVND (reference sequence). CDR3 bases: TGTGCCAGTATTCTATCGACAGGAAGCATGAACACTGAAGCTTTCTTT. As protein: CASILSTGSMNTEAFF.

The chain couples TRBV30 to TRBJ2-5, with unresolved D. Germline V gives CDR1 GTSNPN, CDR2 SVGIG (reference sequence). The CDR3 is 12 residues long. Between the trimmed V and J ends, which lost 2 bases and 5 bases, there was a span of 9 bases. CDR3 in DNA: TGTGCCTGGAGTCCGATCCGGGAGACCCAGTACTTC. It yields the protein CAWSPIRETQYF.

In regard to this clone: The same CDR3 is also encoded by other DNA sequences in this sample. DNA for the CDR3: TGTGCCAGCAGCCCCACCGGGACAGGAGGGGGCTACACCTTC. Its translation: CASSPTGTGGGYTF. This chain links TRBV7-9 with TRBJ1-2; TRBD1 agrees at 8 bases. The CDR3 totals 14 residues. Germline-derived CDR1 and CDR2 are SEHNR and FQNEAQ (reference sequence). J gave up 8 bases and V 5 bases, and 10 bases lay outside the gene matches.

The rearrangement uses TRBV14 and TRBJ2-1; D perhaps matches TRBD2 (7 bases). Germline V CDR1 and CDR2: SGHDN, FVKESK. V lost 4 bases and J lost 4, with 23 bases in between. CDR3 length: 18 residues. CDR3 nucleotide sequence: TGTGCCAGCAGCCGAAATAGTCTCAGCGGGACATTTTACAATGAGCAGTTCTTC. Its translation: CASSRNSLSGTFYNEQFF.